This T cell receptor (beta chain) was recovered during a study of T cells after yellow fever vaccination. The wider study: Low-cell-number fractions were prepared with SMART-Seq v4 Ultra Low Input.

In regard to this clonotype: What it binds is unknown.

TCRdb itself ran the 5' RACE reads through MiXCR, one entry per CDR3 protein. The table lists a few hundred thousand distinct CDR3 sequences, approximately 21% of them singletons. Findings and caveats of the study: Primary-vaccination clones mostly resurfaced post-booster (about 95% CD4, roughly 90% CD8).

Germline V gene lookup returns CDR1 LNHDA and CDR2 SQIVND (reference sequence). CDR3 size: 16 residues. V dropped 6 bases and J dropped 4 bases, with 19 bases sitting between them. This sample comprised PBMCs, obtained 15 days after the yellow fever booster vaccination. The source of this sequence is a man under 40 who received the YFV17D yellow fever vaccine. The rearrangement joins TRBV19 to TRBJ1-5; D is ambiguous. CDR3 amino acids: CASSGLMWRTNQPQHF. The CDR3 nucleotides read TGTGCCAGTAGCGGCCTCATGTGGAGGACGAATCAGCCCCAGCATTTT. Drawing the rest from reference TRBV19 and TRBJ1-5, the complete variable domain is DGGITQSPKYLFRKEGQNVTLSCEQNLNHDAMYWYRQDPGQGLRLIYYSQIVNDFQKGDIAEGYSVSREKKESFPLTVTSAQKNPTAFYLCASSGLMWRTNQPQHFGDGTRLSIL.